These 4 T cell receptor beta chains originate from one sample sequenced in a study of blood T cell repertoires in COVID-19. Sequenced by immunoSEQ multiplex PCR; TCRdb stores in-frame clones only, minus some. Here the sample spans 250,000 to 400,000 clones, about 87% being singletons. The sample comprised peripheral blood. These receptors originate from a woman aged 25-40 years with COVID-19, enrolled during active disease.

V and J are TRBV28 and TRBJ2-1; 11 bases line up with TRBD2. The CDR3 is 16 residues long. Germline trimming cut 4 bases from V and 5 bases from J; bases unmatched to any gene: 7. Germline V gene data show CDR1 as MDHEN and CDR2 as SYDVKM. The CDR3 here is CASSSLGTSGNNEQFF. The CDR3 DNA follows: TGTGCCAGCAGTTCCCTAGGGACTAGCGGAAACAATGAGCAGTTCTTC.

The J gene is TRBJ2-5, the V gene TRBV10-3, with D uncertain. From germline, CDR1 is ENHRY and CDR2 SYGVKD. The CDR3 sequence is 15 residues long. Trimming took off 2 bases at V and 0 bases at J, with 10 bases between the two ends. The CDR3 reads CAISEDPRYQETQYF. For the CDR3, the DNA is TGTGCCATCAGTGAGGATCCGAGGTACCAAGAGACCCAGTACTTC.

This CDR3 reads CASSRQGEMDGYTF. DNA for the CDR3: TGTGCCAGCAGTCGCCAGGGGGAGATGGATGGCTACACCTTC. The J gene is TRBJ1-2, the V gene TRBV27, with TRBD1 matching 7 bases. The CDR3 sequence is 14 residues long. Trimming cost V 5 bases and J 6 bases; bases outside gene matches: 9. Germline V gives CDR1 MNHEY, CDR2 SMNVEV (reference sequence).

V usage is TRBV5-5 and J usage is TRBJ1-4, with unresolved D. This CDR3 region has 13 residues. The V end was cut by 2 bases, the J end by 7 bases, with 9 bases between. Germline V CDR1 and CDR2: SGHKS, YYEKEE (reference sequence). The CDR3 sequence: CASSFTWAEKLFF. The CDR3 nucleotides read TGTGCCAGCAGCTTCACATGGGCTGAAAAACTGTTTTTT.